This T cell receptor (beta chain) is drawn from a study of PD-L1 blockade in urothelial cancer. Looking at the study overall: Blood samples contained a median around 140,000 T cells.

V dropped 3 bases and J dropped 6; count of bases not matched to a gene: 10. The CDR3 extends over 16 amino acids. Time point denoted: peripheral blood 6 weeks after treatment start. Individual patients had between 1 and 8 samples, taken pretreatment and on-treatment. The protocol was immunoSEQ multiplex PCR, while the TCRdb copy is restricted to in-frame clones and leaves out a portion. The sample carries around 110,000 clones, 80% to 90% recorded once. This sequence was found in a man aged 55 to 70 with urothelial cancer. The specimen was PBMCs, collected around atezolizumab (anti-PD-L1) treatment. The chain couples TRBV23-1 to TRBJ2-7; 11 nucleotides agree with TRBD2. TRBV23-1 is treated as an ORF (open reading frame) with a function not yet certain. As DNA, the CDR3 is TGCGCCAGCAGTCATAAGGTAGCGGGAGGGGTGGGCGAGCAGTACTTC. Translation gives CASSHKVAGGVGEQYF.